The source of this TCR beta chain is a study of response to subunit inactivated influenza vaccine. General study findings and limits: The authors proposed limited new T cell recruitment per seasonal influenza vaccination.

On this clonotype itself: What it binds is unknown.

V lost 4 bases and J lost 0; bases outside the gene matches: 3. The CDR3 consists of 15 residues. CDR1 and CDR2 from the germline V gene are MNHEY and SVGEGT. TCRdb called the RT-PCR reads again in MiXCR, with one record for every CDR3 protein. The sample holds 500,000 to 600,000 distinct CDR3 sequences, roughly 13% seen once. This sample comprised PBMCs from blood, obtained 40 to 50 days after vaccination. The chain uses TRBV6-2 or TRBV6-3 and TRBJ2-1; 7 nucleotides line up with TRBD1. The TCR originated in a man in his fifties who received an inactivated influenza vaccine. The CDR3: CASSWDSPSYNEQFF. CDR3 sequence (DNA): TGTGCCAGCAGTTGGGACAGCCCCTCCTACAATGAGCAGTTCTTC.